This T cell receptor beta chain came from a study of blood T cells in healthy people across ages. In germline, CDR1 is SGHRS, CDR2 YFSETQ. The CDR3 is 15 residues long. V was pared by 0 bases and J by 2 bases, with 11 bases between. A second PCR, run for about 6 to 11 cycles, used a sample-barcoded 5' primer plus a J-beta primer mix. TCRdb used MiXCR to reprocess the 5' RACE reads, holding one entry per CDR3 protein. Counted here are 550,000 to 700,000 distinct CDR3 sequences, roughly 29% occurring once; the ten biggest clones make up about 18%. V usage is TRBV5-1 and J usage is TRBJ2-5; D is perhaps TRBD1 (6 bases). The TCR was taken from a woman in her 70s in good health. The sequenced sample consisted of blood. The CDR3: CASSLVGQKQETQYF. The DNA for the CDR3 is TGCGCCAGCAGCTTGGTCGGACAGAAACAAGAGACCCAGTACTTC.